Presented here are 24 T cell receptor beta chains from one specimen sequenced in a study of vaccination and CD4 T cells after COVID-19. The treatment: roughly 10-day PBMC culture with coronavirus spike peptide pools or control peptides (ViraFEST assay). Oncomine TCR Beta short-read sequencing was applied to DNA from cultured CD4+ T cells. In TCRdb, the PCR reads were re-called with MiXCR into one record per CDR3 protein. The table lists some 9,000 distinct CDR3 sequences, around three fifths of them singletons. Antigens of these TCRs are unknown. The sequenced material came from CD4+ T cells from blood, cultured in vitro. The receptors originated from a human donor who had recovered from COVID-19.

CDR3 sequence (DNA): TGTGCCAGCAGACGACCCGGCTATGGCTACACCTTC. Amino acids: CASRRPGYGYTF. The chain joins TRBV12-3 or TRBV12-4 to TRBJ1-2; no reliable D call. V was clipped by 6 bases and J by 4 bases, with 9 bases between them. CDR3 length: 12 residues.

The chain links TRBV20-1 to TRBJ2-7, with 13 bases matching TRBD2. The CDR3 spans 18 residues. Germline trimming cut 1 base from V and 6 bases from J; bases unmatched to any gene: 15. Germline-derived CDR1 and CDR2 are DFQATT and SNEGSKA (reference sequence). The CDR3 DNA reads TGCAGTGCTAGAGCCCGACCTCGACTAGCGGGGGGACTCTCCGAGCAGTACTTC. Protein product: CSARARPRLAGGLSEQYF.

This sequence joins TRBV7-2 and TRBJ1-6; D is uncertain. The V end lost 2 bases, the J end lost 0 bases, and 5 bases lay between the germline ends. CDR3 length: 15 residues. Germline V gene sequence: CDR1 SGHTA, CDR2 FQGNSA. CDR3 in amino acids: CASSLHSSYNSPLHF. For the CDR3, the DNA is TGTGCCAGCAGCTTACATAGCTCCTATAATTCACCCCTCCACTTT. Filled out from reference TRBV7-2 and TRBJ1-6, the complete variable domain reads GAGVSQSPSNKVTEKGKDVELRCDPISGHTALYWYRQSLGQGLEFLIYFQGNSAPDKSGLPSDRFSAERTGGSVSTLTIQRTQQEDSAVYLCASSLHSSYNSPLHFGNGTRLTVT.

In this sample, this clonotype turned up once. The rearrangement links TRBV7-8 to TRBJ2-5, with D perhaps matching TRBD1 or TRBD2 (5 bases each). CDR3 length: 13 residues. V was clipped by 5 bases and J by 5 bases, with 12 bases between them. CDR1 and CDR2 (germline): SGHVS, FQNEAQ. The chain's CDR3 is CASSRRTLETQYF. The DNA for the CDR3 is TGTGCCAGCAGCAGGAGGACACTGGAGACCCAGTACTTC.

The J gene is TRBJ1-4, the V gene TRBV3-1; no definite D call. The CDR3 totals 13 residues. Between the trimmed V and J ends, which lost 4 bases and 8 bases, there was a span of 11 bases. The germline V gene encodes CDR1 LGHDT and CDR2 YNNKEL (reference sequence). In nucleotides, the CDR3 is TGTGCCAGCAGCCCCGGCCGATTGGAAAAACTGTTTTTT. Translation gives CASSPGRLEKLFF. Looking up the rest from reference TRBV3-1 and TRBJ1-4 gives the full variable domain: DTAVSQTPKYLVTQMGNDKSIKCEQNLGHDTMYWYKQDSKKFLKIMFSYNNKELIINETVPNRFSPKSPDKAHLNLHINSLELGDSAVYFCASSPGRLEKLFFGSGTQLSVL.

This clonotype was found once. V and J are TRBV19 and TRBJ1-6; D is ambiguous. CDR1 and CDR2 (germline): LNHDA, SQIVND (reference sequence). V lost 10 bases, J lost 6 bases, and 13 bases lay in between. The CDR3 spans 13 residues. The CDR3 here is CATKTTVNSPLHF. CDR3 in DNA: TGTGCCACTAAGACAACCGTTAATTCACCCCTCCACTTT.

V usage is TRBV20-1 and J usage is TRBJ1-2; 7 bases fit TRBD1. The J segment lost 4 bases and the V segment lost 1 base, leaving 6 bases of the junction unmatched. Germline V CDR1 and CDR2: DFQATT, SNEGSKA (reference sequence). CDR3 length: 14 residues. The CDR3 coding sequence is TGCAGTGCTAGAGTTCTACAGGGGACCTATGGCTACACCTTC. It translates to CSARVLQGTYGYTF.

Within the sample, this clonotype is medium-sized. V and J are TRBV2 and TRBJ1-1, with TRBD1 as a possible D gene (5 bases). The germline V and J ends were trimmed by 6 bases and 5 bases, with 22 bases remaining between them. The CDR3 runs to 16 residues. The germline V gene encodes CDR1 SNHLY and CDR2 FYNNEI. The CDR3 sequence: CASRPPGREVGTEAFF. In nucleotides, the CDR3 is TGTGCCAGCAGGCCTCCAGGCAGGGAAGTTGGGACTGAAGCTTTCTTT.

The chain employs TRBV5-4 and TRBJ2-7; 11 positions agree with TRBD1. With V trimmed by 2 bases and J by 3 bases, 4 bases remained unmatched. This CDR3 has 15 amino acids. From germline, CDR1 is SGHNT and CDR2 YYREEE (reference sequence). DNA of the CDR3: TGTGCCAGCAGCTTTCCGGGACAGGGGGACTACGAGCAGTACTTC. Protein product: CASSFPGQGDYEQYF.

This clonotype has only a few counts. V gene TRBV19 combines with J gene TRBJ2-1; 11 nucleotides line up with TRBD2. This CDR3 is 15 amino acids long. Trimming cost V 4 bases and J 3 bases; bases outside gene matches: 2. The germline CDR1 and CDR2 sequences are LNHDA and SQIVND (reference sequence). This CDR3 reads CASSRGTSGYNEQFF. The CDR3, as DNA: TGTGCCAGTAGTAGAGGGACTAGCGGCTACAATGAGCAGTTCTTC.

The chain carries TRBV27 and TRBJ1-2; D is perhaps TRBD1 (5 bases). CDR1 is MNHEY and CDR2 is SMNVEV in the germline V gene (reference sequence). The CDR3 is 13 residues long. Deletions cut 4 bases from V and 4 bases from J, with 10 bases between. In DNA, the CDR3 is TGTGCCAGCAGTTATAAGGGGCTCTATGGCTACACCTTC. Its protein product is CASSYKGLYGYTF.

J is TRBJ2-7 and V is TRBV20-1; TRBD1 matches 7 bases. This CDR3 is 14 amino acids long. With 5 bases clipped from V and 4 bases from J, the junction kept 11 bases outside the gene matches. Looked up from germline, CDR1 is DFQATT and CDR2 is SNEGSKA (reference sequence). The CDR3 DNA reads TGCAGTGCTGGCCGGGACAGCGTACTGTACGAGCAGTACTTC. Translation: CSAGRDSVLYEQYF.

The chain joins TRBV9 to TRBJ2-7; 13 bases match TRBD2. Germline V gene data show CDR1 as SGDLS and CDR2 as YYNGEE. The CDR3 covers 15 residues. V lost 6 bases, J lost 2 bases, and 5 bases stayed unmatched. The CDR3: CASTLGTSGAYEQYF. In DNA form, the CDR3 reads TGTGCCAGCACCCTTGGGACTAGCGGGGCCTACGAGCAGTACTTC.

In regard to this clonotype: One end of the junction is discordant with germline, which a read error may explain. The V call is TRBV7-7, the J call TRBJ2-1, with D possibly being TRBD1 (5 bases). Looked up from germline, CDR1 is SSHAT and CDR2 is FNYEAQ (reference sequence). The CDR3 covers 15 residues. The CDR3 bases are TGTGCTAGCAGCTTGGCGGACGCAGGGATCGGTGAGCAGTTCTTC. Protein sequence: CASSLADAGIGEQFF.

The CDR3 reads CASSVLGGDKDTQYF. CDR3 coding DNA: TGTGCCAGCAGCGTTTTAGGGGGCGACAAAGATACGCAGTATTTT. The rearrangement uses TRBV7-2 and TRBJ2-3; 7 nucleotides agree with TRBD1. This CDR3 has 15 amino acids. Per germline, CDR1 SGHTA and CDR2 FQGNSA. V was pared by 5 bases and J by 5 bases, with 10 bases of the junction left unmatched.

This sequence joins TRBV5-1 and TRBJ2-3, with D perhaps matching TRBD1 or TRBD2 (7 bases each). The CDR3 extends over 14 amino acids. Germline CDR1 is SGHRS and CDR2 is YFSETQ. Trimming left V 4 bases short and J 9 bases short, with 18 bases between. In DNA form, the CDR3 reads TGCGCCAGCAGCCCCAGGGGGGGTGGGGCCACGCAGTATTTT. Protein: CASSPRGGGATQYF.

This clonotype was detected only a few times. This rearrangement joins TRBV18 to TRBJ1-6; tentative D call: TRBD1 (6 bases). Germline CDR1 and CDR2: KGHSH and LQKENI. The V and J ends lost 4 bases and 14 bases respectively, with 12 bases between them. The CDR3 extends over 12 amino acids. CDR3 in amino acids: CASSQQGRALHF. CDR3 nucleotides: TGTGCCAGCTCACAACAGGGCCGAGCCCTCCACTTT. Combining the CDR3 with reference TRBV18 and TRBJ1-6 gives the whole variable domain NAGVMQNPRHLVRRRGQEARLRCSPMKGHSHVYWYRQLPEEGLKFMVYLQKENIIDESGMPKERFSAEFPKEGPSILRIQQVVRGDSAAYFCASSQQGRALHFGNGTRLTVT.

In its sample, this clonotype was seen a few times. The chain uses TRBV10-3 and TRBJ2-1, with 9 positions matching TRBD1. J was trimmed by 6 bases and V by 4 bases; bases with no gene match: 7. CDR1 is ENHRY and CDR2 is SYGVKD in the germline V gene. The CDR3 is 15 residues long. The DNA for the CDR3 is TGTGCCATCAGTGGCACCGGGACAGGGCCCAATGAGCAGTTCTTC. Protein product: CAISGTGTGPNEQFF.

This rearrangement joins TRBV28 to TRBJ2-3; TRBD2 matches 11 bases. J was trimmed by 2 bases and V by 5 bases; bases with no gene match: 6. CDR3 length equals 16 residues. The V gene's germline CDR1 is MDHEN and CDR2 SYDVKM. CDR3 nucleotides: TGTGCCAGCAGTATGGGGACTAGCGGATACACAGATACGCAGTATTTT. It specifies CASSMGTSGYTDTQYF.

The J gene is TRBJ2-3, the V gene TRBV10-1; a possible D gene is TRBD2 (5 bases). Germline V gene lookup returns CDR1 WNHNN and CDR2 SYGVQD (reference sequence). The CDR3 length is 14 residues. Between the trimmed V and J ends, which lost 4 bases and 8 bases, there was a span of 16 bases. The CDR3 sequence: CASSVLAGVGTQYF. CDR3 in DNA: TGCGCCAGCAGTGTACTTGCCGGGGTGGGTACGCAGTATTTT.

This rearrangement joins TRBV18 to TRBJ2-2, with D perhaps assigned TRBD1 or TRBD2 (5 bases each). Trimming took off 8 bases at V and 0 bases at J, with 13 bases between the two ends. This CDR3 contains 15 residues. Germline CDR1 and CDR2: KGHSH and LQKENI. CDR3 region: CASPTGTSNTGELFF. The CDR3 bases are TGTGCCAGCCCCACCGGGACGTCGAACACCGGGGAGCTGTTTTTT.

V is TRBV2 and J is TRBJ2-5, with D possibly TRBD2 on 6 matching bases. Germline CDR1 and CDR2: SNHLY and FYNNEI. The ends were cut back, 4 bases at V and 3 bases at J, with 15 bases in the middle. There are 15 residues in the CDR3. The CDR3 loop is CASSGVGGAKETQYF. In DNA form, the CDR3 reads TGTGCCAGCAGTGGGGTAGGCGGGGCCAAAGAGACCCAGTACTTC. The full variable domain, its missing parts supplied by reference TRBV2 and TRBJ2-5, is EPEVTQTPSHQVTQMGQEVILRCVPISNHLYFYWYRQILGQKVEFLVSFYNNEISEKSEIFDDQFSVERPDGSNFTLKIRSTKLEDSAMYFCASSGVGGAKETQYFGPGTRLLVL.

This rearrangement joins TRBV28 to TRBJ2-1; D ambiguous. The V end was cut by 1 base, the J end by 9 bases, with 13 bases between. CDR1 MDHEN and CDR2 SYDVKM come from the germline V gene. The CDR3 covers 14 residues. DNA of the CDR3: TGTGCCAGCAGTTTATTAATCGGCGTAGGTGAGCAGTTCTTC. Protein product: CASSLLIGVGEQFF.

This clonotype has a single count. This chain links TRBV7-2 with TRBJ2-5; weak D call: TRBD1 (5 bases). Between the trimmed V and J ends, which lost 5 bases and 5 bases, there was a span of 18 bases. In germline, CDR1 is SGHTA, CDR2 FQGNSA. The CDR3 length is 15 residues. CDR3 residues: CASSPRSQGTETQYF. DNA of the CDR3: TGTGCCAGCAGCCCCCGGTCCCAGGGTACGGAGACCCAGTACTTC.